The sequence of this T cell receptor (beta chain) was determined in a study of Graves' ophthalmopathy and Graves' hyperthyroidism. General observations from the study: Blood shared most expanded thyroid clonotypes above 0.001 frequency. Prediction of ophthalmopathy progression reached about 71% sensitivity and around 72% specificity.

The table lists this clonotype with many counts. Its antigen remains unknown. Amplification of TCR beta CDR3 regions used RNA transcripts. The workflow started with a first-round RT-PCR run with HTBI primers and then moved on to a second-round multiplex PCR. TCRdb analysed the multiplex PCR reads with MiXCR anew, one entry per CDR3 protein. Of 45,000 to 60,000 distinct CDR3 sequences listed, roughly half are singletons. The CDR3 consists of 15 residues. Germline lookup yields CDR1 SNHLY and CDR2 FYNNEI. The V gene lost 4 bases and the J gene lost 0 bases, with 12 bases spanning the gap. This sequence was found in an adult woman with Graves' ophthalmopathy. V is TRBV2 and J is TRBJ1-1; no definite D call. Sequencing used peripheral blood. The CDR3 protein is CASSAPATLNTEAFF. CDR3 nucleotides: TGTGCCAGCAGTGCCCCGGCCACGCTGAACACTGAAGCTTTCTTT.